A selection of T cell receptor beta chains follows, all from one sample in a study of CD8 T cells in Susac syndrome. TCRdb re-called the immunoSEQ multiplex PCR reads with MiXCR, one entry per CDR3 protein. The table records some 200,000 distinct CDR3 sequences, 95% of them present only once. The sequenced material came from CD4+ T cells from PBMCs. These receptors came from a human donor with multiple sclerosis. Both conserved end residues are part of each CDR3. A D gene is named only where the DNA matches it firmly. The listing skips clone size in some rows; elsewhere it reads once, few, many or a size class.

D	V	size	J	CDR3	DNA
TRBD1	TRBV6-5	NA	TRBJ2-1	CASRGQGSYNEQFF	TGTGCCAGCAGAGGACAGGGGTCCTACAATGAGCAGTTCTTC
TRBD1	TRBV12-3/TRBV12-4	NA	TRBJ2-5	CASTEGQGETQYF	TGTGCCAGCACCGAGGGACAGGGGGAGACCCAGTACTTC
TRBD1	TRBV5-6	NA	TRBJ1-1	CASRKTGEVTEAFF	TGTGCCAGCAGAAAGACAGGGGAAGTCACTGAAGCTTTCTTT
NA	TRBV20-1	NA	TRBJ1-4	CSAPLRATNEKLFF	TGCAGTGCCCCACTCCGGGCAACTAATGAAAAACTGTTTTTT
NA	TRBV5-6	NA	TRBJ1-1	CASSLVVGVRANTEAFF	TGTGCCAGCAGCTTGGTCGTCGGGGTCAGAGCGAACACTGAAGCTTTCTTT
NA	TRBV5-1	NA	TRBJ2-7	CASSLPAVSYEQYF	TGCGCCAGCAGCTTGCCAGCGGTTTCCTACGAGCAGTACTTC
NA	TRBV29-1	NA	TRBJ1-1	CSVVWRTNTEAFF	TGCAGCGTTGTTTGGAGAACGAACACTGAAGCTTTCTTT
NA	TRBV19	NA	TRBJ2-7	CASSNRIRYEQYF	TGTGCCAGTAGTAATCGGATACGGTACGAGCAGTACTTC
TRBD1	TRBV4-1	NA	TRBJ1-2	CASSQDWAGGNYGYTF	TGCGCCAGCAGCCAAGATTGGGCAGGGGGCAACTATGGCTACACCTTC
NA	TRBV30	few	TRBJ1-5	CAWSFAGNQPQHF	TGTGCCTGGAGTTTCGCAGGCAATCAGCCCCAGCATTTT
TRBD2	TRBV29-1	NA	TRBJ2-3	CSVGTSGSSDTQYF	TGCAGCGTTGGGACTAGCGGGAGCTCAGATACGCAGTATTTT
NA	TRBV29-1	NA	TRBJ2-5	CSVSGWETQYF	TGCAGCGTTAGTGGGTGGGAGACCCAGTACTTC
NA	TRBV20-1	NA	TRBJ2-1	CSAGDSPYNEQFF	TGCAGTGCCGGAGACAGCCCCTACAATGAGCAGTTCTTC
TRBD2	TRBV20-1	NA	TRBJ2-5	CSARLAGRETQYF	TGCAGTGCTCGGCTAGCGGGACGGGAGACCCAGTACTTC
TRBD1	TRBV23-1	NA	TRBJ1-3	CALTGVRGNTIYF	TGCGCCCTGACAGGGGTTAGAGGAAACACCATATATTTT
NA	TRBV9	NA	TRBJ1-6	CASSVGPTGGHNSPLHF	TGTGCCAGCAGCGTAGGCCCGACGGGGGGGCATAATTCACCCCTCCACTTT
NA	TRBV12-3/TRBV12-4	NA	TRBJ1-2	CASSFQYQSYTF	TGTGCCAGCAGTTTCCAGTACCAAAGCTACACCTTC
NA	TRBV28	NA	TRBJ2-7	CASSGGGSLSSYEQYF	TGTGCCAGCAGTGGAGGGGGGTCTCTGAGCTCCTACGAGCAGTACTTC
NA	TRBV24-1	NA	TRBJ1-5	CATSRAGDNQPQHF	TGTGCCACCAGCCGCGCAGGGGACAATCAGCCCCAGCATTTT
NA	TRBV29-1	NA	TRBJ1-1	CSVDRGAMNTEAFF	TGCAGCGTTGACAGGGGCGCTATGAACACTGAAGCTTTCTTT
TRBD1	TRBV18	NA	TRBJ1-5	CASSPSGQGLVQPQHF	TGTGCCAGCTCACCCTCGGGACAGGGTCTAGTTCAGCCCCAGCATTTT
TRBD2	TRBV9	NA	TRBJ2-3	CASSVGSASGGRGPDTQYF	TGTGCCAGCAGCGTAGGATCCGCTAGCGGGGGCCGGGGGCCAGATACGCAGTATTTT
TRBD2	TRBV9	NA	TRBJ2-7	CASSVGSGGYEQYF	TGTGCCAGCAGCGTAGGATCGGGGGGATACGAGCAGTACTTC